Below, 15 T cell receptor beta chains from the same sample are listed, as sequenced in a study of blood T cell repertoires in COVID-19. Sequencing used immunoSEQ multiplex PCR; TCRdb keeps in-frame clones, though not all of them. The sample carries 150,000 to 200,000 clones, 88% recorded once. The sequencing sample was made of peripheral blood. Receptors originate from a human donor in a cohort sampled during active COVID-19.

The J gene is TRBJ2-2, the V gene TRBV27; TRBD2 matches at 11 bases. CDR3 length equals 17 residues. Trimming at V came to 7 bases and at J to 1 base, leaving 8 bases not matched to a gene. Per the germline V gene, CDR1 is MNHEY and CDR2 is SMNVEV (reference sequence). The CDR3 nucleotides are TGTGCCAGCACCTTCCTGGGGACTAGCGGGAACACCGGGGAGCTGTTTTTT. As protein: CASTFLGTSGNTGELFF.

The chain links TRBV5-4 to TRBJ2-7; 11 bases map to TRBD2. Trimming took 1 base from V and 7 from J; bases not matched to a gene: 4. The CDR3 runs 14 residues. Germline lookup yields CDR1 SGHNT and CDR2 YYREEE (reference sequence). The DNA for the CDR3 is TGTGCCAGCAGCTTGACTAGCGGGAGCGGAGAGCAGTACTTC. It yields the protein CASSLTSGSGEQYF.

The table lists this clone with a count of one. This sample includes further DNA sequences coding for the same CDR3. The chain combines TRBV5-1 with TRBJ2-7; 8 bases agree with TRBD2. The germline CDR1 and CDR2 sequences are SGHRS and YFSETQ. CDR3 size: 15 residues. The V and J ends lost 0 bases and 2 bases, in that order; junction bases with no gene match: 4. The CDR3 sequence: CASSLAGGSTYEQYF. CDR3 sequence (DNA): TGCGCCAGCAGCTTGGCGGGAGGGTCGACCTACGAGCAGTACTTC.

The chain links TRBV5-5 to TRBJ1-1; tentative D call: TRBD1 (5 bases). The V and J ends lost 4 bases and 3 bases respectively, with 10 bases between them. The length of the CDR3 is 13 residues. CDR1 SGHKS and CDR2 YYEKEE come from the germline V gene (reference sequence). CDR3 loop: CASSVRGDTEAFF. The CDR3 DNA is TGTGCCAGCAGCGTACGGGGGGACACTGAAGCTTTCTTT. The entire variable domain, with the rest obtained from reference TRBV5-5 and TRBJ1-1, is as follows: DAGVTQSPTHLIKTRGQQVTLRCSPISGHKSVSWYQQVLGQGPQFIFQYYEKEERGRGNFPDRFSARQFPNYSSELNVNALLLGDSALYLCASSVRGDTEAFFGQGTRLTVV.

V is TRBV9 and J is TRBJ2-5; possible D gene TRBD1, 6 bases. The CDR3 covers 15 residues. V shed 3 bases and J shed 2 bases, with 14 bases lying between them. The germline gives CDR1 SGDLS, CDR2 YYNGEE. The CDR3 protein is CASSDGQRIQETQYF. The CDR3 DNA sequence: TGTGCCAGCAGCGACGGACAGAGAATACAAGAGACCCAGTACTTC.

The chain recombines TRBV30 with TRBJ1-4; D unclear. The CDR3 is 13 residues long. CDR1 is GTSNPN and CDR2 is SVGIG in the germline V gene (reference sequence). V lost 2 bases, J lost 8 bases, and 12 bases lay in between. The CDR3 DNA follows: TGTGCCTGGAGTAACAGCCCTAGCGAAAAACTGTTTTTT. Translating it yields CAWSNSPSEKLFF.

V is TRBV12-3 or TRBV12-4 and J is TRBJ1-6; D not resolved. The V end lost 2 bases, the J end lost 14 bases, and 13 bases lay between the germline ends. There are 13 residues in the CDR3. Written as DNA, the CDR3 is TGTGCCAGCAGTTTACCCCAAGGAGGCACCCTCCACTTT. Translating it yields CASSLPQGGTLHF.

CDR3 DNA: TGTGCCAGCAGCTTGGTTCGGACTAGCGGCCAAGAGACCCAGTACTTC. Residues: CASSLVRTSGQETQYF. V and J are TRBV5-4 and TRBJ2-5; 10 bases line up with TRBD2. Germline CDR1 is SGHNT and CDR2 is YYREEE (reference sequence). This CDR3 region has 16 residues. V lost 0 bases to trimming and J lost 1 base; unmatched junction nucleotides: 3. The full variable domain, completed using reference TRBV5-4 and TRBJ2-5, is ETGVTQSPTHLIKTRGQQVTLRCSSQSGHNTVSWYQQALGQGPQFIFQYYREEENGRGNFPPRFSGLQFPNYSSELNVNALELDDSALYLCASSLVRTSGQETQYFGPGTRLLVL.

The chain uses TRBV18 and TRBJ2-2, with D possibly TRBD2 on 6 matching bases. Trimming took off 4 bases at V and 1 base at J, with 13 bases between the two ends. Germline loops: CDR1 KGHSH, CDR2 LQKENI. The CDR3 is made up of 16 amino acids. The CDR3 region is CASSLTGSQNTGELFF. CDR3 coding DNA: TGTGCCAGCTCACTCACCGGGAGCCAGAACACCGGGGAGCTGTTTTTT.

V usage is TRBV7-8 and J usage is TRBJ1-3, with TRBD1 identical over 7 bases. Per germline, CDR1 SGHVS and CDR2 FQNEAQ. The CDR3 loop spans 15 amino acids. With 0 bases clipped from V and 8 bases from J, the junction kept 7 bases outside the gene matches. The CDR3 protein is CASSLAAGQGDTIYF. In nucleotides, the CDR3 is TGTGCCAGCAGCTTAGCCGCCGGCCAGGGGGACACCATATATTTT.

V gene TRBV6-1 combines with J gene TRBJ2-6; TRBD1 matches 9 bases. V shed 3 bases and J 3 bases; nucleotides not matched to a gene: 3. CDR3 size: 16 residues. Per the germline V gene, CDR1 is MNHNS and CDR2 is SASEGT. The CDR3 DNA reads TGTGCCAGCAGTGATACAGGGGGCTATGGGGCCAACGTCCTGACTTTC. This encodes CASSDTGGYGANVLTF.

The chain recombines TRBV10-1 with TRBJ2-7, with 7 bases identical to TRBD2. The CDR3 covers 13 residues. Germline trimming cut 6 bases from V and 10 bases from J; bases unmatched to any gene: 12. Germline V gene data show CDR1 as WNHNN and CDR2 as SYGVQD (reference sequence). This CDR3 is CASSATLAEAQYF. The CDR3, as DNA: TGCGCCAGCAGCGCAACCCTAGCGGAGGCACAGTACTTC.

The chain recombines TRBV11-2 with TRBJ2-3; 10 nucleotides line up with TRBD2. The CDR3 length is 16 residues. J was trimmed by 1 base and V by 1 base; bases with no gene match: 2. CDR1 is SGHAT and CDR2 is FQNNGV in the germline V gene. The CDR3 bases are TGTGCCAGCAGCTTAGTAGGGACTAGCGGCACAGATACGCAGTATTTT. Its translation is CASSLVGTSGTDTQYF.

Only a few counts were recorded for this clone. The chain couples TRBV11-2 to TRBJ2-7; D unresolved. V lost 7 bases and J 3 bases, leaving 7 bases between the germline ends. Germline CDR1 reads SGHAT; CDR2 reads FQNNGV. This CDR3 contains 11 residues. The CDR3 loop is CASTNNYEQYF. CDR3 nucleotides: TGTGCCAGCACCAACAACTACGAGCAGTACTTC. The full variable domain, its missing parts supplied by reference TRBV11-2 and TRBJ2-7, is EAGVAQSPRYKIIEKRQSVAFWCNPISGHATLYWYQQILGQGPKLLIQFQNNGVVDDSQLPKDRFSAERLKGVDSTLKIQPAKLEDSAVYLCASTNNYEQYFGPGTRLTVT.

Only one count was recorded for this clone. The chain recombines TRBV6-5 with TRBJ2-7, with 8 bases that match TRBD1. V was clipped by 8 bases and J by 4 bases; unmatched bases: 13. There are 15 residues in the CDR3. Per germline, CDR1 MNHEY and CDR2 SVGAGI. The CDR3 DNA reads TGTGCCAGCTCAAAAGGTCAGGGGGCTGGGTACGAGCAGTACTTC. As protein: CASSKGQGAGYEQYF.